This entry lists 19 T cell receptor beta chains sequenced from one sample in a study of cytomegalovirus exposure and HLA in healthy donors listed by TCRdb under 2017. The library came from the immunoSEQ multiplex PCR assay. For the multiplex PCR, a mixture combining 60 forward primers for TCR Vbeta segments and 13 reverse primers for TCR Jbeta segments was used. This immuneACCESS table, as held by TCRdb, lists in-frame sequences with V and J called but not all clones. Of the missing ones, under half trace to an unresolved V gene in checked studies; the others have no known cause. Present in this sample are roughly 170,000 clones, about 80% of which were seen just once. 2% to 2.5% of the sample is held by the ten biggest clonotypes. The sequenced sample was PBMCs. The receptors were sampled from a woman between 25 and 40 years old in good health and CMV-seronegative.

The CDR3, as DNA: TGTGCCAGCAGGCGGGGTAGGGGTCAGGGCTCGAGAGAGACCCAGTACTTC. Its translation: CASRRGRGQGSRETQYF. The rearrangement joins TRBV11-2 to TRBJ2-5, with D tentatively TRBD2 (6 bases). The CDR3 is 17 residues long. Trimming stripped 6 bases from V and 4 bases from J, with 24 bases between. CDR1 is SGHAT and CDR2 is FQNNGV in the germline V gene.

The chain combines TRBV5-1 with TRBJ2-5; 9 nucleotides align to TRBD1. CDR1 is SGHRS, CDR2 YFSETQ, per germline. The length of the CDR3 is 14 residues. The trim removed 3 bases at V and 3 bases at J, leaving 3 bases unmatched. CDR3 sequence: CASSSTGGEETQYF. The CDR3 DNA sequence: TGCGCCAGCAGCTCGACAGGGGGGGAAGAGACCCAGTACTTC.

The chain recombines TRBV5-1 with TRBJ2-1, with a weak D call TRBD2 (6 bases). This CDR3 spans 12 amino acids. V lost 5 bases to trimming and J lost 13 bases, with 16 bases between them. Germline V gene lookup returns CDR1 SGHRS and CDR2 YFSETQ. DNA for the CDR3: TGCGCCAGCAGAAACGGCCGGGACTCACAGTTCTTC. Translation: CASRNGRDSQFF.

CDR3 in amino acids: CSVDGDSGANVLTF. The CDR3 coding sequence is TGCAGCGTTGACGGGGACTCTGGGGCCAACGTCCTGACTTTC. The V call is TRBV29-1, the J call TRBJ2-6; D is possibly TRBD2 (5 bases). Germline assignment: CDR1 SQVTM and CDR2 ANQGSEA. V gave up 3 bases and J gave up 0 bases, with 6 bases separating them. The CDR3 is 14 residues long.

The V and J genes are TRBV7-9 and TRBJ2-7, with D hard to call. This CDR3 region has 11 residues. V shed 1 base and J shed 12 bases, with 10 bases lying between them. CDR1 is SEHNR and CDR2 is FQNEAQ in the germline V gene (reference sequence). DNA of the CDR3: TGTGCCAGCAGCTTAGAATCCCAGGTGTACTTC. Translating gives CASSLESQVYF.

This clone is a singleton in its sample. This chain links TRBV7-9 with TRBJ1-2; no clear D. CDR3 size: 14 residues. The germline CDR1 and CDR2 sequences are SEHNR and FQNEAQ (reference sequence). V lost 4 bases and J 4 bases, leaving 13 bases between the germline ends. The chain's CDR3 is CASSWGGFSYGYTF. DNA for the CDR3: TGTGCCAGCAGCTGGGGAGGATTTAGCTATGGCTACACCTTC.

This clone turned up a few times. The rearrangement joins TRBV7-2 to TRBJ2-3, with D maybe TRBD2 (5 bases). Trimming cost V 1 base and J 2 bases, with 10 bases left between them. The germline CDR1 and CDR2 sequences are SGHTA and FQGNSA. The CDR3 is made up of 15 amino acids. CDR3 region: CASSLVDYPTDTQYF. The CDR3 DNA reads as TGTGCCAGCAGCTTAGTTGACTACCCCACAGATACGCAGTATTTT.

This rearrangement joins TRBV4-1 to TRBJ2-5; 13 nucleotides match TRBD2. CDR3 length: 16 residues. Germline CDR1 and CDR2: MGHRA and YSYEKL. V shed 1 base and J 5 bases; nucleotides not matched to a gene: 4. The CDR3 sequence is CASSQGGLAGVETQYF. The CDR3 DNA reads as TGCGCCAGCAGCCAAGGAGGACTAGCGGGAGTGGAGACCCAGTACTTC.

The V call is TRBV5-1, the J call TRBJ2-6; 14 nucleotides agree with TRBD2. With 1 base clipped from V and 2 bases from J, the junction kept 5 bases outside the gene matches. The germline gives CDR1 SGHRS, CDR2 YFSETQ. The length of the CDR3 is 19 residues. In nucleotides, the CDR3 is TGCGCCAGCAGCTTGTGGGAGACTAGCGGGGGGGCTGGGGCCAACGTCCTGACTTTC. Encoded protein: CASSLWETSGGAGANVLTF.

The J gene is TRBJ1-2, the V gene TRBV11-2; D is perhaps TRBD1 (6 bases). Germline V gene data show CDR1 as SGHAT and CDR2 as FQNNGV. V was shortened by 5 bases and J by 11 bases, with 18 bases between the two germline ends. This CDR3 region has 13 residues. The CDR3 region is CASSAVVDSQYTF. The CDR3 coding sequence is TGTGCCAGCAGCGCCGTGGTGGACAGCCAGTACACCTTC.

The chain links TRBV7-9 to TRBJ2-1; a weak D match, TRBD1 (5 bases). Germline lookup yields CDR1 SEHNR and CDR2 FQNEAQ (reference sequence). This CDR3 has 17 residues. Trimming took off 1 base at V and 1 base at J, with 14 bases between the two ends. CDR3 loop: CASSLEQKGESYNEQFF. The CDR3 nucleotides are TGTGCCAGCAGCTTAGAACAAAAAGGGGAATCCTACAATGAGCAGTTCTTC.

This clone was recorded only once. V gene TRBV5-6 combines with J gene TRBJ2-1, with TRBD2 matching over 8 bases. V shed 6 bases and J 0 bases; nucleotides not matched to a gene: 5. The CDR3 covers 15 residues. Germline loops: CDR1 SGHDT, CDR2 YYEEEE. Here the CDR3 reads CASMSGSSSYNEQFF. Here the CDR3 DNA reads TGTGCCAGCATGAGCGGGAGCAGCTCCTACAATGAGCAGTTCTTC.

This clone appeared a single time. This chain uses TRBV4-1 with TRBJ1-5; 7 nucleotides match TRBD1. The CDR3 extends over 16 amino acids. Germline V gene data show CDR1 as MGHRA and CDR2 as YSYEKL. The V segment lost 0 bases and the J segment 5 bases; nucleotides outside the gene matches: 7. The CDR3 protein is CASSQDLDRHDQPQHF. Here the CDR3 DNA reads TGCGCCAGCAGCCAAGATCTGGACAGGCACGATCAGCCCCAGCATTTT.

This clone was recorded a few times. The V gene is TRBV7-8, the J gene TRBJ2-1, with 10 bases fitting TRBD1. Trimming removed 1 base from V and 7 bases from J; junction bases left unmatched: 4. CDR1 SGHVS and CDR2 FQNEAQ come from the germline V gene. The CDR3 length is 15 residues. CDR3 in DNA: TGTGCCAGCAGCTTAGGACAGGGGGCGTTAAATGAGCAGTTCTTC. Its protein is CASSLGQGALNEQFF.

The chain is built from TRBV19 and TRBJ1-1; D might be TRBD1 (5 bases). Germline CDR1 and CDR2: LNHDA and SQIVND (reference sequence). The CDR3 spans 15 residues. V was shortened by 4 bases and J by 0 bases, with 12 bases between the two germline ends. In DNA, the CDR3 is TGTGCCAGTAGTAATGGGGGAGGAATGAACACTGAAGCTTTCTTT. This encodes CASSNGGGMNTEAFF. The full variable domain, rest sourced from reference TRBV19 and TRBJ1-1, is DGGITQSPKYLFRKEGQNVTLSCEQNLNHDAMYWYRQDPGQGLRLIYYSQIVNDFQKGDIAEGYSVSREKKESFPLTVTSAQKNPTAFYLCASSNGGGMNTEAFFGQGTRLTVV.

The chain links TRBV2 to TRBJ2-4, with 8 bases lining up with TRBD1. The germline V gene has CDR1 SNHLY and CDR2 FYNNEI. CDR3 length equals 15 residues. V was clipped by 3 bases and J by 3 bases; unmatched bases: 4. The DNA for the CDR3 is TGTGCCAGCAGTGAGCAGGGGGCGATCAAAAACATTCAGTACTTC. Protein product: CASSEQGAIKNIQYF.

As to this clone: Compared with germline, one end of the junction differs, possibly owing to a read error. The chain combines TRBV5-4 with TRBJ2-7; 9 bases agree with TRBD1. Germline-derived CDR1 and CDR2 are SGHNT and YYREEE (reference sequence). This CDR3 contains 15 residues. CDR3 residues: CASSLGDRDSYEQCF. The CDR3 bases are TGTGCCAGCAGCTTGGGGGACAGGGATAGCTACGAGCAGTGCTTC.

The rearrangement links TRBV9 to TRBJ2-3; 8 bases are a match to TRBD2. V lost 0 bases, J lost 1 base, and 1 base stayed unmatched. Per the germline V gene, CDR1 is SGDLS and CDR2 is YYNGEE. CDR3 length: 15 residues. DNA of the CDR3: TGTGCCAGCAGCGTAGAAGCGGGAGGCACAGATACGCAGTATTTT. Translated, it gives CASSVEAGGTDTQYF.

This chain links TRBV18 with TRBJ1-1; TRBD1 might be the D (6 bases). Germline assignment: CDR1 KGHSH and CDR2 LQKENI. The germline V and J ends were trimmed by 0 bases and 1 base, with 12 bases remaining between them. The CDR3 contains 16 residues. The CDR3 region has the DNA TGTGCCAGCTCACCACCGGCCCCAGGGGCGAACACTGAAGCTTTCTTT. The encoded protein is CASSPPAPGANTEAFF.